A selection of T cell receptor beta chains follows, all from one sample in a study of cytomegalovirus exposure and HLA in healthy donors. This table comes from immunoSEQ multiplex PCR, and its TCRdb copy is limited to in-frame clones, with some not included. In the table there are 130,000 to 150,000 clones, about four fifths of which are singletons. Input material: PBMCs. These TCRs come from a man aged 35 to 55 in good health and CMV-seronegative. Both conserved end residues are part of each CDR3. A D gene is named only where the DNA matches it firmly. Size values are once, few and many counts, or a class for expanded clones, and some rows have none.

abundance	j_gene	d_gene	v_gene	CDR3nt	CDR3aa
.	TRBJ2-7	.	TRBV7-2	TGTGCCAGCAGCTATAATGTGGGGGAGGAGTACTTC	CASSYNVGEEYF
.	TRBJ2-3	.	TRBV5-8	TGTGCCAGCAACCCGGGGAGGGGGGCAGTCACAGATACGCAGTATTTT	CASNPGRGAVTDTQYF
.	TRBJ1-1	TRBD1	TRBV25-1	TGTGCCAGCAGTGAACAGGGGGCTAGAGTCACTGAAGCTTTCTTT	CASSEQGARVTEAFF
.	TRBJ1-5	TRBD1	TRBV19	TGTGCCAGTAAAGGGACAGGTGATAGCAATCAGCCCCAGCATTTT	CASKGTGDSNQPQHF
.	TRBJ2-2	.	TRBV25-1	TGTGCCAGCAGTGATAGTAGCCGGCGGACCGGGGAGCTGTTTTTT	CASSDSSRRTGELFF
.	TRBJ2-7	TRBD1	TRBV5-6	TGTGCCAGCATCCCCTGGGGGGACAGGAGGGACTACGAGCAGTACTTC	CASIPWGDRRDYEQYF
.	TRBJ2-7	.	TRBV25-1	TGTGCCAGCAGTGTAGGAGGGGCACTGACCTACGAGCAGTACTTC	CASSVGGALTYEQYF
.	TRBJ1-3	.	TRBV6-1	TGTGCCAGCAGTGTGGGGGGGACTTCCGGAAACACCATATATTTT	CASSVGGTSGNTIYF
.	TRBJ1-1	TRBD1	TRBV5-8	TGTGCCAGCAGAGCCGGGACAGGGACGTGGACTGAAGCTTTCTTT	CASRAGTGTWTEAFF
.	TRBJ2-2	.	TRBV7-8	TGTGCCAGCAGCAGCAGGGCTACGAACACCGGGGAGCTGTTTTTT	CASSSRATNTGELFF
.	TRBJ1-1	TRBD1	TRBV6-1	TGTGCCAGCGGAGAAAGGACAGGAAACACTGAAGCTTTCTTT	CASGERTGNTEAFF
once	TRBJ1-6	TRBD1	TRBV5-4	TGTGCCAGCAGCGCATCCGGGACAGGGTTTTCACCCCTCCACTTT	CASSASGTGFSPLHF
.	TRBJ2-5	TRBD1	TRBV29-1	TGCAGCGTTGGAGCGACAGGGAATCTCAGAGAGACCCAGTACTTC	CSVGATGNLRETQYF
.	TRBJ2-7	TRBD1	TRBV30	TGTGCCTGGAGTGTGGACAGGGGGCTCGAGCAGTACTTC	CAWSVDRGLEQYF
.	TRBJ1-2	.	TRBV4-3	TGCGCCAGCAGCCCCGGGAGGACTCCTAACTATGGCTACACCTTC	CASSPGRTPNYGYTF
.	TRBJ1-1	.	TRBV6-5	TGTGCCACCACGGGGGGCCCTCTGAACACTGAAGCTTTCTTT	CATTGGPLNTEAFF
.	TRBJ1-4	TRBD1	TRBV28	TGTGCCAGCAGTCTGGGACAGGGTGTAAGAAAACTGTTTTTT	CASSLGQGVRKLFF
.	TRBJ2-5	TRBD2	TRBV6-1	TGTGCCAGCAGTGTCCATTCTAGCGGGGAGGAGACCCAGTACTTC	CASSVHSSGEETQYF
.	TRBJ2-7	.	TRBV4-1	TGCGCCAGCAGCCTATCGAGGGGACACCTCTACGAGCAGTACTTC	CASSLSRGHLYEQYF
.	TRBJ1-2	TRBD1	TRBV27	TGTGCCAGCAGTGGGGACAGGGGGGAATATGGCTACACCTTC	CASSGDRGEYGYTF
.	TRBJ2-5	.	TRBV5-1	TGCGCCAGCAGCTTGACTCCCACAGGGGAGACCCAGTACTTC	CASSLTPTGETQYF
.	TRBJ1-4	.	TRBV9	TGTGCCAGCAGCGTCGACGGGACAACTAATGAAAAACTGTTTTTT	CASSVDGTTNEKLFF
.	TRBJ1-4	.	TRBV30	TGTGCCTGGAGTGTATGGGGCGAGAGTGAAAAACTGTTTTTT	CAWSVWGESEKLFF
.	TRBJ2-5	.	TRBV7-9	TGTGCCAGCACCAAAGACGGAGGGAAACAAGAGACCCAGTACTTC	CASTKDGGKQETQYF
.	TRBJ1-1	.	TRBV9	TGTGCCAGCAGCGCACAGGGAACTGAAGCTTTCTTT	CASSAQGTEAFF
.	TRBJ1-4	.	TRBV7-9	TGTGCCAGCAGCACAGGGTCGCTGGGGTCGGGTAATGAAAAACTGTTTTTT	CASSTGSLGSGNEKLFF
few	TRBJ1-4	TRBD1	TRBV19	TGTGCCAGTCTCCGGGACAGGGAAGAAAAACTGTTTTTT	CASLRDREEKLFF
few	TRBJ1-4	TRBD1	TRBV5-6	TGTGCCAGCAGTTCCCAGGGGGCGAATAATGAAAAACTGTTTTTT	CASSSQGANNEKLFF
.	TRBJ2-1	TRBD1	TRBV7-3	TGTGCCAGCAGCCACGGGACAGGGGGCGATGAGCAGTTCTTC	CASSHGTGGDEQFF
few	TRBJ1-3	.	TRBV18	TGTGCCAGCTCACCAGACCGCGGCTACTCTGGAAACACCATATATTTT	CASSPDRGYSGNTIYF
.	TRBJ2-3	.	TRBV27	TGTGCCAGCAGCCCCCGGGCCCTGGGGGCCACAGATACGCAGTATTTT	CASSPRALGATDTQYF
once	TRBJ2-2	TRBD2	TRBV4-2	TGTGCCAGCAGCATTAGCGGGGTGAACACCGGGGAGCTGTTTTTT	CASSISGVNTGELFF
.	TRBJ2-6	.	TRBV9	TGTGCCAGCAGCGTAGGTGGGGGGAGCGGGGCCAACGTCCTGACTTTC	CASSVGGGSGANVLTF
.	TRBJ2-3	TRBD1	TRBV19	TGTGCCAGTAGTCCCAGACAGGGGACAGATACGCAGTATTTT	CASSPRQGTDTQYF
.	TRBJ1-1	.	TRBV7-3	TGTGCCAGCAGCTTAAGTCGCGGGAACACTGAAGCTTTCTTT	CASSLSRGNTEAFF
.	TRBJ1-6	.	TRBV9	TGTGCCAGCAGCGTAGGGCAGGGGATTTCACCCCTCCACTTT	CASSVGQGISPLHF
.	TRBJ2-2	TRBD2	TRBV14	TGTGCCAGCAGCCAATTCTTCCGGACTAGCGGGGCCCCCGGGGAGCTGTTTTTT	CASSQFFRTSGAPGELFF
.	TRBJ2-7	TRBD1	TRBV4-1	TGCGCCAGCAGCCAAGTACCGGGACAGTATTACGAGCAGTACTTC	CASSQVPGQYYEQYF
.	TRBJ1-2	TRBD1	TRBV2	TGTGCCAGCAGCCGACAGGGCCAGGGTGGCTACACCTTC	CASSRQGQGGYTF
.	TRBJ2-7	TRBD1	TRBV7-9	TGTGCCAGCAGCATTGGGACAGGGGGCTTCTCCTACGAGCAGTACTTC	CASSIGTGGFSYEQYF
.	TRBJ2-5	TRBD1	TRBV27	TGTGCCAGCAGTGGGACAGGGTACCAAGAGACCCAGTACTTC	CASSGTGYQETQYF
.	TRBJ1-4	.	TRBV18	TGTGCCAGCTCACCGGAGGGGCGCGGTGAAAAACTGTTTTTT	CASSPEGRGEKLFF
.	TRBJ2-7	.	TRBV21-1	TGTGCCAGCAGCAACCACTTTTTAAGGTTACAGGAGTACTTC	CASSNHFLRLQEYF
.	TRBJ2-1	.	TRBV4-1	TGCGCCAGCAGCCAAGAAGTTGGCAGGGTTGGTTTGAATGAGCAGTTCTTC	CASSQEVGRVGLNEQFF
.	TRBJ2-6	TRBD1	TRBV25-1	TGTGCCAGCAGTGGTCGGACAGGGACTGGGGCCAACGTCCTGACTTTC	CASSGRTGTGANVLTF
.	TRBJ1-5	.	TRBV5-6	TGTGCCAGCAGCTTGGGGCAGGCCCCAGGGCCCCAGCATTTT	CASSLGQAPGPQHF
.	TRBJ2-7	.	TRBV10-1	TGCGCCAGCAGTGATAGTAGAGGTACTAACGAGCAGTACTTC	CASSDSRGTNEQYF
.	TRBJ2-7	.	TRBV7-2	TGTGCCAGCAGTCCACAGAACAGGGTGGGGTACGAGCAGTACTTC	CASSPQNRVGYEQYF
.	TRBJ1-2	TRBD1	TRBV30	TGTGCCTGGAGATCCGGGGACAGGGTGACAGATGGCTACACCTTC	CAWRSGDRVTDGYTF
once	TRBJ1-1	.	TRBV5-1	TGCGCCAGCAGCCAACGACTGGGAGACACTGAAGCTTTCTTT	CASSQRLGDTEAFF
.	TRBJ1-3	TRBD1	TRBV7-9	TGTGCCAGCAGCTTCCTGACAGGGGCTGGAAACACCATATATTTT	CASSFLTGAGNTIYF
few	TRBJ2-1	TRBD2	TRBV6-5	TGTGCCAGCAGTTACTCGGGGGGGTCGGGTGAGCAGTTCTTC	CASSYSGGSGEQFF
.	TRBJ1-5	TRBD1	TRBV19	TGTGCCAGTAGTTGGACAGGCCCCACCTCGGGCAATCAGCCCCAGCATTTT	CASSWTGPTSGNQPQHF